Detailed here is one T cell receptor (beta chain). Over several immunoSEQ plates, each subset's genomic DNA was distributed in even portions. Sequencing used immunoSEQ multiplex PCR; TCRdb keeps in-frame clones, though not all of them. The sample has millions of clones, over 90% seen once. The CD4+ fraction was divided into a CD45RA+ naive subset and a CD45RA-negative memory subset. The CDR3 consists of 15 residues. The germline V gene has CDR1 MDHEN and CDR2 SYDVKM. J lost 1 base, V lost 5 bases, and 2 bases had no gene match. This record comes from a study of shared clonotypes between healthy human individuals.

The chain couples TRBV28 to TRBJ2-1, with TRBD1 matching over 10 bases. This clonotype originated in a man aged 18 to 30 in good health. Some clones in this sample may be carry-over from other donors' samples. The sample comprised naive CD4+ T cells from PBMCs. The subset is: CD45RA+ positively selected. The CDR3 here is CASSMDRGSYNEQFF. The CDR3 bases are TGTGCCAGCAGTATGGACAGGGGGTCCTACAATGAGCAGTTCTTC.